A selection of T cell receptor beta chains follows, all from one sample in a study of blood T cell repertoires in COVID-19. Profiled with immunoSEQ multiplex PCR; TCRdb holds only in-frame clones, not every one. The sample contains over 250,000 clones, approximately 86% of which appear only once. Material for sequencing was peripheral blood. Receptor source: a woman in her 70s with COVID-19, enrolled during active disease. Both conserved end residues are part of each CDR3. D genes are given only for firm matches. Clone size, where shown, is once, few, many, or a class for clones that have expanded.

cdr3_length clone_size j_call d_call v_call cdr3_aa cdr3_nt
14 - TRBJ2-3 - TRBV18 CASSPILEADTQYF TGTGCCAGCTCACCAATACTAGAGGCAGATACGCAGTATTTT
15 - TRBJ1-2 TRBD1 TRBV5-1 CASSFGQGANYGYTF TGCGCCAGCAGCTTCGGACAGGGAGCTAACTATGGCTACACCTTC
14 few TRBJ2-7 TRBD1 TRBV28 CASSLGTGGYEQYF TGTGCCAGCAGTTTAGGGACAGGGGGCTACGAGCAGTACTTC
15 - TRBJ1-2 - TRBV5-4 CASSSPGGVNYGYTF TGTGCCAGCAGCTCGCCGGGGGGGGTCAACTATGGCTACACCTTC
16 - TRBJ2-1 TRBD2 TRBV5-6 CASSLASAGGPYEQFF TGTGCCAGCAGCTTGGCCTCAGCGGGGGGGCCCTATGAGCAGTTCTTC
16 once TRBJ2-3 - TRBV4-3 CASSQGEWLRPGTQYF TGCGCCAGCAGCCAAGGCGAATGGCTCAGGCCCGGCACGCAGTATTTT
14 - TRBJ1-1 TRBD1 TRBV2 CASSGGTVGTEAFF TGTGCCAGCAGTGGAGGGACAGTTGGGACTGAAGCTTTCTTT
12 once TRBJ1-2 TRBD1 TRBV18 CASSGQLYGYTF TGTGCCAGCTCGGGACAGCTATATGGCTACACCTTC
17 once TRBJ2-7 TRBD2 TRBV3-1/TRBV3-2 CASSQQTLAGALDEQYF TGTGCCAGCAGCCAACAGACTCTAGCGGGGGCCCTTGACGAGCAGTACTTC
14 - TRBJ2-3 TRBD2 TRBV11-2 CASSMGLVTDTQYF TGTGCCAGCAGCATGGGACTAGTAACAGATACGCAGTATTTT
13 - TRBJ2-3 TRBD1 TRBV19 CASRDRGTDTQYF TGTGCCAGTAGGGACAGGGGCACAGATACGCAGTATTTT
15 - TRBJ2-1 TRBD1 TRBV7-2 CASSLVPTGRDEQFF TGTGCCAGCAGCTTAGTCCCGACAGGGCGAGATGAGCAGTTCTTC
13 few TRBJ1-5 TRBD1 TRBV29-1 CSVGTGANQPQHF TGCAGCGTTGGGACAGGGGCGAATCAGCCCCAGCATTTT
15 - TRBJ1-1 TRBD1 TRBV5-4 CASSLVGQPPTEAFF TGTGCCAGCAGCCTCGTGGGACAGCCACCGACTGAAGCTTTCTTT
15 - TRBJ2-3 TRBD2 TRBV9 CASSVVPGGTDTQYF TGTGCCAGCAGCGTAGTGCCGGGGGGAACAGATACGCAGTATTTT
14 - TRBJ2-1 TRBD2 TRBV4-3 CASSQDNGGNEQFF TGCGCCAGCAGCCAAGATAACGGGGGGAATGAGCAGTTCTTC
15 - TRBJ2-3 - TRBV5-4 CASSPGGTSTDTQYF TGTGCCAGCAGTCCTGGAGGCACTAGCACAGATACGCAGTATTTT
16 - TRBJ1-2 - TRBV3-1/TRBV3-2 CASSHGSQRGGYGYTF TGTGCCAGCAGCCACGGCAGCCAAAGGGGGGGCTATGGCTACACCTTC
16 - TRBJ1-2 TRBD1 TRBV5-1 CASLDPGQGAGVGYTF TGCGCCAGCTTGGACCCGGGACAGGGGGCCGGAGTCGGCTACACCTTC
15 - TRBJ1-1 TRBD1 TRBV11-2 CASRLGGSKNTEAFF TGTGCCAGCAGGTTAGGGGGCTCGAAGAACACTGAAGCTTTCTTT
13 - TRBJ1-1 - TRBV24-1 CATSGPQNTEAFF TGTGCCACCAGTGGGCCACAGAACACTGAAGCTTTCTTT
15 - TRBJ1-2 - TRBV4-3 CASSQDQGKSYGYTF TGCGCCAGCAGCCAAGATCAGGGGAAAAGCTATGGCTACACCTTC
15 - TRBJ2-2 TRBD2 TRBV5-1 CASSFGGGSPGELFF TGCGCCAGCAGCTTCGGGGGGGGCTCCCCCGGGGAGCTGTTTTTT
13 - TRBJ1-1 - TRBV10-3 CAVGEVATGEAFF TGTGCCGTCGGGGAGGTCGCCACAGGAGAAGCTTTCTTT
16 once TRBJ2-3 - TRBV3-1/TRBV3-2 CASSAGRDIVTDTQYF TGTGCCAGCAGCGCAGGAAGGGACATAGTCACAGATACGCAGTATTTT
15 - TRBJ2-7 TRBD1 TRBV5-4 CASSERQGATYEQYF TGTGCCAGCAGCGAACGACAGGGGGCGACCTACGAGCAGTACTTC
19 - TRBJ1-2 TRBD1 TRBV3-1/TRBV3-2 CASSPKTRGTGTRIYGYTF TGTGCCAGCAGCCCAAAAACCCGCGGGACAGGGACTAGAATCTATGGCTACACCTTC
15 - TRBJ2-2 TRBD1 TRBV27 CASSFGTGGTGELFF TGTGCCAGCAGTTTTGGGACAGGGGGCACCGGGGAGCTGTTTTTT
15 - TRBJ1-2 - TRBV5-1 CASSSSPDRLGDYTF TGCGCCAGCAGCTCCTCCCCCGACAGGCTTGGTGACTACACCTTC
14 - TRBJ2-7 - TRBV9 CASSPRQGTYEQYF TGTGCCAGCAGCCCGCGTCAGGGTACCTACGAGCAGTACTTC
15 - TRBJ2-3 TRBD2 TRBV20-1 CSASLRSGGADTQYF TGCAGTGCTAGTCTCCGAAGCGGGGGGGCAGATACGCAGTATTTT
13 - TRBJ2-1 - TRBV6-5 CASSYGGTDRQFF TGTGCCAGCAGTTACGGGGGGACCGACCGGCAGTTCTTC
15 - TRBJ2-7 - TRBV3-1/TRBV3-2 CASSPPYYLAHEQYF TGTGCCAGCAGCCCCCCCTATTATCTCGCCCACGAGCAGTACTTC
14 - TRBJ1-1 - TRBV18 CASSPGAGNTEAFF TGTGCCAGCTCACCAGGGGCTGGGAACACTGAAGCTTTCTTT
13 once TRBJ1-4 TRBD1 TRBV28 CASFGRGHEKLFF TGTGCCAGCTTCGGCAGGGGGCACGAAAAACTGTTTTTT
15 few TRBJ2-7 - TRBV14 CASSPQGYRFYEQYF TGTGCCAGCAGCCCACAGGGATACCGATTCTACGAGCAGTACTTC
15 - TRBJ1-5 - TRBV4-1 CASSQDEVSNQPQHF TGCGCCAGCAGCCAAGATGAGGTTAGCAATCAGCCCCAGCATTTT
17 once TRBJ2-2 TRBD2 TRBV7-9 CASSFSSTSGNPGELFF TGTGCCAGCAGCTTCTCGTCCACTAGCGGGAATCCCGGGGAGCTGTTTTTT
13 few TRBJ1-5 - TRBV29-1 CSVVEGHGQPQHF TGCAGCGTTGTAGAGGGGCATGGTCAGCCCCAGCATTTT
15 - TRBJ1-1 - TRBV2 CASSDQEVRNTEAFF TGTGCCAGCAGTGATCAAGAGGTCAGGAACACTGAAGCTTTCTTT
18 - TRBJ1-2 - TRBV9 CASSVGGLGRTMAYGYTF TGTGCCAGCAGCGTAGGGGGGCTCGGGCGGACGATGGCCTATGGCTACACCTTC
15 - TRBJ1-6 - TRBV6-5 CASSLNGRENSPLHF TGTGCCAGCAGTTTAAACGGACGGGAGAATTCACCCCTCCACTTT
16 - TRBJ2-7 - TRBV4-1 CASSQELLRGTYEQYF TGCGCCAGCAGCCAAGAACTGCTTAGGGGCACCTACGAGCAGTACTTC
16 - TRBJ2-5 TRBD2 TRBV6-1 CASSEGTSGGLETQYF TGTGCCAGCAGTGAAGGGACTAGCGGGGGGCTGGAGACCCAGTACTTC
15 once TRBJ2-1 TRBD2 TRBV9 CASSVGSGGGDEQFF TGTGCCAGCAGCGTAGGTAGCGGGGGAGGAGATGAGCAGTTCTTC
14 - TRBJ1-1 - TRBV5-1 CASTPLSGDTEAFF TGCGCCAGCACACCCCTCTCCGGGGACACTGAAGCTTTCTTT